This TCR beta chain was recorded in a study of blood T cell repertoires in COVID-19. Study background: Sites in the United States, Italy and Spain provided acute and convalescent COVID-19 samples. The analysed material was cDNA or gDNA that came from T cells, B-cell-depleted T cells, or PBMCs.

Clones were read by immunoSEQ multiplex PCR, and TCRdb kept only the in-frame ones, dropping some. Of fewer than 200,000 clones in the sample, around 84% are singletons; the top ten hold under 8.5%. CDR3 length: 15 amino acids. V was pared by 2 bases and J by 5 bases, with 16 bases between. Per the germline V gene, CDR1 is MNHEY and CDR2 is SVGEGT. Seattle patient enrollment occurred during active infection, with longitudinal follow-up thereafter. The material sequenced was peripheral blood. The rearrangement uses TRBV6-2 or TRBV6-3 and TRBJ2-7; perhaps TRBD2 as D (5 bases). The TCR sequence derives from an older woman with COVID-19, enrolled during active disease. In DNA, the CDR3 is TGTGCCAGCAGTTACGAGGGCAGAGCATGGGACGAGCAGTACGTC. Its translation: CASSYEGRAWDEQYV.